This section outlines one T cell receptor beta chain sequence together with its context. The antigen is undetermined. This sample stems from a study of T cells in localized non-small cell lung cancer. Study-level findings and limits: Maximal T cell clonality occurred in uninvolved adjacent lung, with tumor ranking below it.

Assay used: immunoSEQ multiplex PCR; TCRdb lists only in-frame clones, some missing. Among tens of thousands of clones listed, more than 75% were seen once. Trimming took off 2 bases at V and 1 base at J, with 18 bases between the two ends. The V gene's germline CDR1 is SGHVS and CDR2 FQNEAQ. The CDR3 is made up of 17 amino acids. Source: peripheral blood, taken before any cancer treatment. V and J are TRBV7-8 and TRBJ2-7; D is perhaps TRBD1 or TRBD2 (5 bases each). This receptor was obtained from a male donor older than 55 with stage II squamous cell lung carcinoma. The CDR3 bases are TGTGCCAGCAGCTTACGCCCACGGGGCGAGCGGTCCTACGAGCAGTACTTC. It codes for CASSLRPRGERSYEQYF.